The sequence of this T cell receptor beta chain was determined in a study of blood T cell repertoires in COVID-19. As handled by the study authors: The authors estimated nucleated cell counts from reference gene primer amplification. Generated by immunoSEQ multiplex PCR, the TCRdb table keeps only in-frame clones and is missing some. V and J calls and clone size are copied from that table; D and trimming were computed from the DNA. The data show about 260,000 clones, around nine tenths seen once. The CDR3 is 16 residues long. From germline, CDR1 is SEHNR and CDR2 FQNEAQ (reference sequence). The junction had 6 bases not matched to a gene; V was cut back by 4 bases and J by 2 bases.

The sequenced material came from peripheral blood. The chain is built from TRBV7-9 and TRBJ2-2; 8 bases match TRBD1. The TCR was taken from a woman under 40 with COVID-19, enrolled during active disease. CDR3 amino acids: CASSYDRGLNTGELFF. In DNA form, the CDR3 reads TGTGCCAGCAGCTACGACAGGGGATTAAACACCGGGGAGCTGTTTTTT. Based on the CDR3 plus reference TRBV7-9 and TRBJ2-2, the full variable domain is DTGVSQNPRHKITKRGQNVTFRCDPISEHNRLYWYRQTLGQGPEFLTYFQNEAQLEKSRLLSDRFSAERPKGSFSTLEIQRTEQGDSAMYLCASSYDRGLNTGELFFGEGSRLTVL.